The T cell receptor (beta chain) under discussion was sequenced for a study of blood T cell repertoires in COVID-19 (dated by TCRdb to the early 2020s). Regarding the research as a whole: Samples covering the acute and convalescent phases of COVID-19 were provided by collaborators in the United States, Italy and Spain. Where available, HLA class I and class II types were obtained from metadata supplied by the sample provider rather than from assay-based typing. Deeply sampled blood TCRbeta repertoires from subjects exposed to, actively infected with, or recovered from COVID-19 were included in the dataset. Sample metadata almost always included a de-identified subject ID, COVID-19 status, age in years and sex. Samples came from the ongoing ImmuneRACE study (first 160 participants) plus 1,254 subjects from 6 global collaborators. The prospective study material was composed of cDNA or gDNA derived from T cells, B-cell-depleted T cells, or PBMCs. The repertoires were made available in a free public database intended to serve as a resource for research on the immune response to SARS-CoV-2. Overall results and qualifications from the work: How much clinical and demographic metadata was included differed by source and by participant, and the metadata was provided uncurated.

Participants in the prospective study were enrolled through a virtual design, were aged 18 to 89 years, and lived in about 25 United States geographic areas. In the prospective study, cohorts were assigned on the basis of participant-reported clinical history obtained from a screening survey and a study questionnaire. For ImmuneRACE Cohort 3, a participant was defined as recovered based on two consecutive negative NP/OP PCR tests, clearance by a healthcare professional, or resolution of symptoms. Mobile phlebotomists in the prospective study collected whole blood, serum and a nasopharyngeal or oropharyngeal swab from every participant. Prospective study participants could optionally give additional blood draws and questionnaires over an approximately two-month period. Blood samples from the prospective study were shipped frozen or at room temperature prior to DNA extraction. The immunoSEQ Assay, a bias-controlled multiplex PCR, was used to amplify TCRbeta CDR3 regions from genomic DNA. In the authors' own workflow: The number of nucleated cells in each sample was estimated by amplification of reference gene primers within the assay. To quantify the absolute abundance of each unique TCRbeta CDR3 rearrangement, sequence reads were collapsed and filtered. For each sample, productive Simpson clonality was calculated by taking the square root of Simpson's diversity index across productive rearrangements. TCRdb obtained this table from immuneACCESS and retained in-frame rearrangements with V and J assigned. These tables miss some clones; where compared with another copy, unresolved V genes account for less than half of the shortfall, and the remainder is unexplained. The V and J calls and clone size were taken over from that table, and D and trimming were inferred from the DNA. In this sample the table shows under 300,000 clones, under 95% of which occur a single time. In total, the top ten clones hold approximately 2% of the sample.

In its sample, this clone was seen once. Its antigen is unknown. Base quality data are lacking; no much larger clone is found one base away. The sequence was obtained from a young woman who had recovered from COVID-19. The sequencing input was PBMCs or T cells enriched from blood (not recorded which).

DNA sequence: TGTGCCAGCAGATCCCTCAGACTTATGAACACTGAAGCTTTCTTT. Protein translation: CASRSLRLMNTEAFF. The sequence links TRBV2 to TRBJ1-1; there is no confident call for the D gene. The CDR3 runs 15 residues from the cysteine to the phenylalanine. Only the CDR3 DNA stays, 45 bases, in frame from base 1. The germline V gene provides CDR1 SNHLY and CDR2 FYNNEI. Trimming removed 6 bases from V and 0 bases from J, leaving 14 bases between the germline ends.